This section outlines one TCR beta chain sequence together with its context. Its target is unknown. Time point reported: week 23, last vaccination. The content of each vaccine dose was 300 ug of mutant IDH1 20-mer peptide, and topical imiquimod accompanied it. Germline CDR1 LGHNT, CDR2 FRNRAP. The CDR3 has 12 residues. V lost 6 bases and J 3 bases, leaving 8 bases between the germline ends. This entry belongs to a study of a mutant IDH1 vaccine in newly diagnosed glioma. Overall study context: Patients underwent eight vaccinations, which took place in weeks 1, 3, 5, 7, 11, 15, 19 and 23. Following radiotherapy alone, or alongside temozolomide cycles, vaccination was started after an interval of 4-6 weeks.

TCRdb's copy holds only in-frame clones and misses some; the assay was immunoSEQ multiplex PCR. The repertoire holds over 40,000 clones, 78% seen once, with around 6.9% in the top ten. Material: PBMCs, obtained from a glioma patient whose treatment included an IDH1 peptide vaccine. This clonotype was sampled from a woman aged 40 to 49 with glioma. Some clones in this sample may be carry-over from other donors' samples. The chain combines TRBV12-5 with TRBJ1-2; D is undetermined. As DNA, the CDR3 is TGTGCTAGTGGGGAGACCTACTATGGCTACACCTTC. This translates into CASGETYYGYTF.